The 21 T cell receptor beta chains below come from one sample, sequenced in a study of control samples from healthy donors and cancer patients (dated by TCRdb to about 2020). Preparation of the library involved the immunoSEQ multiplex PCR assay. The source is immuneACCESS, and TCRdb retained only in-frame sequences with V and J called. Part of the clones is not carried over; for the studies checked, unresolved V genes explain less than half of this, and the remainder is unexplained. Within this sample are roughly 68,000 clones, with 83% of them counted one time only. The ten largest clones add up to 15% to 18% of the sample. The sequencing input was blood. The origin of the receptors is a man aged 55 to 70 in good health.

J is TRBJ1-1 and V is TRBV27, with D hard to call. The CDR3 spans 14 residues. V lost 3 bases to trimming and J lost 2 bases, with 10 bases between them. From germline, CDR1 is MNHEY and CDR2 SMNVEV (reference sequence). The DNA of the CDR3 is TGTGCCAGCAGTTTGCAACTAACCAACACTGAAGCTTTCTTT. This encodes CASSLQLTNTEAFF.

V and J are TRBV5-1 and TRBJ2-5, with 9 nucleotides matching TRBD1. Germline V gene lookup returns CDR1 SGHRS and CDR2 YFSETQ. This CDR3 region has 14 residues. The J segment lost 4 bases and the V segment lost 2 bases, leaving 3 bases of the junction unmatched. The DNA of the CDR3 is TGCGCCAGCAGCTTTAAGACAGGGGGAGAGACCCAGTACTTC. This translates into CASSFKTGGETQYF.

This chain uses TRBV18 with TRBJ1-3, with TRBD1 as a possible D gene (5 bases). The CDR3 covers 20 residues. The germline V gene has CDR1 KGHSH and CDR2 LQKENI. V lost 3 bases and J 0 bases, leaving 24 bases between the germline ends. CDR3 sequence: CASSPSSQHGGANSGNTIYF. CDR3 DNA: TGTGCCAGCTCACCTTCCAGCCAGCACGGTGGGGCTAACTCTGGAAACACCATATATTTT.

The chain recombines TRBV25-1 with TRBJ1-4, with D uncertain. CDR3 length: 17 residues. Germline lookup yields CDR1 MGHDK and CDR2 SYGVNS. Deletions cut 1 base from V and 7 bases from J, with 19 bases between. For the CDR3, the DNA is TGTGCCAGCAGTGAATTGTATGTAAGGTCCGGCGGTGAAAAACTGTTTTTT. It codes for CASSELYVRSGGEKLFF.

The gene calls are TRBV6-5 and TRBJ2-7; TRBD2 matches 10 bases. V lost 7 bases, J lost 1 base, and 1 base stayed unmatched. Germline V gene lookup returns CDR1 MNHEY and CDR2 SVGAGI. The CDR3 is 13 residues long. The CDR3 protein is CASILAGSYEQYF. The CDR3 nucleotides are TGTGCCAGCATACTAGCGGGGTCCTACGAGCAGTACTTC.

This clone came up a few times. V usage is TRBV27 and J usage is TRBJ1-1, with 8 bases fitting TRBD1. The CDR3 length is 14 residues. V shed 6 bases, J shed 3 bases, and the junction held 6 bases outside the gene matches. Germline lookup yields CDR1 MNHEY and CDR2 SMNVEV (reference sequence). In DNA, the CDR3 is TGTGCCAGCAGGCGACAGGGGAAGCACACTGAAGCTTTCTTT. Protein: CASRRQGKHTEAFF.

The chain carries TRBV29-1 and TRBJ2-1, with D possibly TRBD1 on 6 matching bases. This CDR3 is built from 11 residues. CDR1 and CDR2 (germline): SQVTM, ANQGSEA. Trimming cost V 4 bases and J 7 bases, with 8 bases left between them. The CDR3 here is CSVGGQNEQFF. CDR3 nucleotides: TGCAGCGTTGGGGGACAAAATGAGCAGTTCTTC.

This clone was counted between two and nine times. The chain recombines TRBV7-9 with TRBJ2-3, with D hard to call. CDR1 and CDR2 (germline): SEHNR, FQNEAQ (reference sequence). The CDR3 consists of 16 residues. The germline V and J ends were trimmed by 3 bases and 2 bases, with 15 bases remaining between them. DNA of the CDR3: TGTGCCAGCAGCTTTTTACCCGTTTTGGACACAGATACGCAGTATTTT. It yields the protein CASSFLPVLDTDTQYF. Drawing the rest from reference TRBV7-9 and TRBJ2-3, the complete variable domain is DTGVSQNPRHKITKRGQNVTFRCDPISEHNRLYWYRQTLGQGPEFLTYFQNEAQLEKSRLLSDRFSAERPKGSFSTLEIQRTEQGDSAMYLCASSFLPVLDTDTQYFGPGTRLTVL.

The gene calls are TRBV7-3 and TRBJ2-3, with 7 positions matching TRBD1. The ends lost 6 bases at V and 2 bases at J; junction bases unmatched: 5. Germline V gene data show CDR1 as SGHTA and CDR2 as FQGTGA. The CDR3 sequence is 14 residues long. The CDR3 spells CASSRDSSTDTQYF. The CDR3 coding sequence is TGTGCCAGCAGTCGGGACAGCTCCACAGATACGCAGTATTTT.

The chain combines TRBV5-8 with TRBJ1-2, with TRBD1 matching over 8 bases. V was pared by 2 bases and J by 8 bases, with 11 bases of the junction left unmatched. Per the germline V gene, CDR1 is SGHTS and CDR2 is YDEGEE. The CDR3 has 15 residues. The CDR3 DNA reads as TGTGCCAGCAGCTTTACGACAGGGGCCCCGGACGGCTACACCTTC. Its protein product is CASSFTTGAPDGYTF.

This clone has a single count. The chain has TRBV4-2 and TRBJ2-5; D unclear. Germline CDR1 LGHNA, CDR2 YNFKEQ. The V end lost 0 bases, the J end lost 3 bases, and 5 bases lay between the germline ends. The CDR3 loop spans 13 amino acids. The CDR3 is CASSQDREETQYF. The CDR3, as DNA: TGTGCCAGCAGCCAAGACAGAGAAGAGACCCAGTACTTC.

The V call is TRBV29-1, the J call TRBJ2-7, with D unclear. Deletions cut 4 bases from V and 3 bases from J, with 7 bases between. CDR3 length: 11 amino acids. From germline, CDR1 is SQVTM and CDR2 ANQGSEA. The CDR3 reads CSVVGIYEQYF. CDR3 sequence (DNA): TGCAGCGTTGTCGGAATCTACGAGCAGTACTTC.

This clone occurred once. The genes are TRBV7-6 and TRBJ1-4; maybe TRBD1 (6 bases). Germline CDR1 and CDR2: SGHVS and FNYEAQ. There are 14 residues in the CDR3. Between the trimmed V and J ends, which lost 3 bases and 5 bases, there was a span of 10 bases. The CDR3, as DNA: TGTGCCAGCAGCTTGACAGGAGTAAATGAAAAACTGTTTTTT. This gives the protein CASSLTGVNEKLFF.

In this sample, this clone turned up once. The chain uses TRBV11-2 and TRBJ2-6; the D gene is possibly TRBD2 (6 bases). V was clipped by 7 bases and J by 2 bases, with 15 bases between them. The germline gives CDR1 SGHAT, CDR2 FQNNGV. CDR3 size: 16 residues. The CDR3 region is CASNGPGVPGANVLTF. CDR3 DNA: TGTGCCAGCAATGGGCCGGGAGTACCTGGGGCCAACGTCCTGACTTTC. Supplemented by reference TRBV11-2 and TRBJ2-6, the full variable domain reads EAGVAQSPRYKIIEKRQSVAFWCNPISGHATLYWYQQILGQGPKLLIQFQNNGVVDDSQLPKDRFSAERLKGVDSTLKIQPAKLEDSAVYLCASNGPGVPGANVLTFGAGSRLTVL.

The chain carries TRBV7-9 and TRBJ1-5; 7 bases map to TRBD1. Germline CDR1 SEHNR, CDR2 FQNEAQ (reference sequence). The CDR3 extends over 17 amino acids. Germline trimming cut 1 base from V and 0 bases from J; bases unmatched to any gene: 6. CDR3 coding DNA: TGTGCCAGCAGCTTAGTCGGGACAGATTATAGCAATCAGCCCCAGCATTTT. Its protein product is CASSLVGTDYSNQPQHF.

This clone was seen more than once but under ten times. The rearrangement uses TRBV4-2 and TRBJ2-1; D uncertain. Trimming cost V 5 bases and J 0 bases, with 14 bases left between them. Germline V CDR1 and CDR2: LGHNA, YNFKEQ. The CDR3 has 16 residues. The CDR3 sequence is CASSSTLLSSYNEQFF. In nucleotides, the CDR3 is TGTGCCAGCAGCTCAACGCTCCTAAGCTCCTACAATGAGCAGTTCTTC.

The CDR3 bases are TGTGCCAGCAGCCACCTCCCCGGGGCTATGGACTACACCTTC. This sequence encodes CASSHLPGAMDYTF. This chain links TRBV11-2 with TRBJ1-2; D is possibly TRBD1 (5 bases). The CDR3 runs 14 residues. Germline lookup yields CDR1 SGHAT and CDR2 FQNNGV. The V and J ends lost 5 bases and 10 bases respectively, with 20 bases between them.

The genes are TRBV18 and TRBJ1-5; 11 bases are a match to TRBD1. The junction had 8 bases not matched to a gene; V was cut back by 3 bases and J by 10 bases. The CDR3 is 15 amino acids. The germline gives CDR1 KGHSH, CDR2 LQKENI. The DNA of the CDR3 is TGTGCCAGCTCACCGTCCGGGACAGGGGGGGACCCCCAGCATTTT. Protein sequence: CASSPSGTGGDPQHF.

This clone has only one observation. For the CDR3, the DNA is TGTGCCAGCAGCGGGACTAGCGAAGAGACCCAGTACTTC. Translating gives CASSGTSEETQYF. The chain links TRBV21-1 to TRBJ2-5; the listed D gene, TRBD2, was not tested against the DNA. TRBV21-1 is a listed pseudogene. This CDR3 has 13 residues.

This clone has just a few counts. V usage is TRBV15 and J usage is TRBJ2-6; D possibly corresponds to TRBD1 (6 bases). The V and J ends lost 3 bases and 3 bases respectively, with 18 bases between them. CDR1 LNHNV and CDR2 YYDKDF come from the germline V gene (reference sequence). This CDR3 spans 18 amino acids. The CDR3 region has the DNA TGTGCCACCAGCAGTCGCACCCGGACAGTTTTTGGGGCCAACGTCCTGACTTTC. Translating gives CATSSRTRTVFGANVLTF.

Only one count was recorded for this clone. The CDR3 protein is CASSFRDRGYTEAFF. The DNA of the CDR3 is TGTGCCAGCAGCTTCCGGGACAGGGGATATACTGAAGCTTTCTTT. This chain connects TRBV5-5 to TRBJ1-1; 10 bases align to TRBD1. V shed 2 bases and J 5 bases; nucleotides not matched to a gene: 6. CDR1 and CDR2 (germline): SGHKS, YYEKEE (reference sequence). The CDR3 sequence is 15 residues long.